In its sample, the clone carrying this T cell receptor (beta chain) was seen many times. This entry is derived from a study of early T cells in non-severe SARS-CoV-2 infection. Losses at the gene ends were 4 bases for V and 3 bases for J; bases not matched to a gene: 8. The germline V gene encodes CDR1 LNHDA and CDR2 SQIVND (reference sequence). The CDR3 spans 15 residues. Molecules of cDNA were individually given unique molecular identifiers that were attached to them. Via MiXCR, TCRdb re-called the 5' RACE reads, giving one row per CDR3 protein. The sample contains tens of thousands of distinct CDR3 sequences, under 5% of which appear only once.

Sequences were obtained from whole blood. V is TRBV19 and J is TRBJ2-5; 7 bases map to TRBD2. This TCR was sampled from an adult who was a healthcare worker with PCR-confirmed SARS-CoV-2 infection or an uninfected control (not recorded which). The CDR3, as DNA: TGTGCCAGTAGTACCCTATGGGAGGGTAAAGAGACCCAGTACTTC. Protein product: CASSTLWEGKETQYF.